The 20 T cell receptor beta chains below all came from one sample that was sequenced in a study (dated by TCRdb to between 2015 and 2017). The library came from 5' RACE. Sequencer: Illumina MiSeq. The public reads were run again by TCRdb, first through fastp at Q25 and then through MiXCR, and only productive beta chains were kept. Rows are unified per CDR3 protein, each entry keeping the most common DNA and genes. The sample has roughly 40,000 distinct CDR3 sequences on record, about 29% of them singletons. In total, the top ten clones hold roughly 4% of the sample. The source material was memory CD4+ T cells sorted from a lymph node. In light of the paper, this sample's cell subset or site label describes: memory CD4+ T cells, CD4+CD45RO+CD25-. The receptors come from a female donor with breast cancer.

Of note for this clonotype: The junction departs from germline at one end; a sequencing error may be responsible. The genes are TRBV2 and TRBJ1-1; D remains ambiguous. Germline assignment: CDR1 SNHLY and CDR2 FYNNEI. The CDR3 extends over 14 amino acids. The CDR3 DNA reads TGTGTCAGCACCCCGGTCAGCCAGAACACTGAAGCTTTCTTT. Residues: CVSTPVSQNTEAFF.

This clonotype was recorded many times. This CDR3 reads CAISEAGTGGRDDTEAFF. Written as DNA, the CDR3 is TGTGCCATCAGTGAAGCCGGGACAGGGGGCCGAGACGACACTGAAGCTTTCTTT. The chain carries TRBV10-3 and TRBJ1-1, with 12 bases aligning to TRBD1. The CDR3 has 18 residues. Germline V gives CDR1 ENHRY, CDR2 SYGVKD. The junction had 11 bases not matched to a gene; V was cut back by 3 bases and J by 3 bases.

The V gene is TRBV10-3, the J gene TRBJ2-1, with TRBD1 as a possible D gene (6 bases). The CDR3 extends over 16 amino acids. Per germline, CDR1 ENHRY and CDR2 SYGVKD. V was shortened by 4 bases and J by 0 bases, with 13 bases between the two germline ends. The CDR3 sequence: CAISVRQVDSYNEQFF. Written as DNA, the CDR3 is TGTGCCATCAGTGTTAGACAGGTGGACTCCTACAATGAGCAGTTCTTC.

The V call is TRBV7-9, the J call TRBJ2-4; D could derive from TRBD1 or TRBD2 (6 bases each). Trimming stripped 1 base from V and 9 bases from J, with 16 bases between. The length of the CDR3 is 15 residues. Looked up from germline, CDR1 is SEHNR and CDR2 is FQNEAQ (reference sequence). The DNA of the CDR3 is TGTGCCAGCAGCTTAGAGAGGGCCGGGGGCGGCATTCAGTACTTC. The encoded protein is CASSLERAGGGIQYF.

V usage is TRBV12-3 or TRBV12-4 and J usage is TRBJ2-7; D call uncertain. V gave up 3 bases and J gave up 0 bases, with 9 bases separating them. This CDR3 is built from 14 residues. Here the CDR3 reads CASSFDQSSYEQYF. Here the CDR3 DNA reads TGTGCCAGCAGTTTCGACCAGAGCTCCTACGAGCAGTACTTC.

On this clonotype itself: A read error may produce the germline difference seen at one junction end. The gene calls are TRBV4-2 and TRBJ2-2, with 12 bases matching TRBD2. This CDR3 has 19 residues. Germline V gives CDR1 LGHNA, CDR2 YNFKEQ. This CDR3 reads CASSRGLAGPEGLTGELFF. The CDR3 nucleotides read TGTGCCAGCAGCCGCGGACTAGCGGGACCCGAGGGATTGACCGGGGAGCTGTTTTTC.

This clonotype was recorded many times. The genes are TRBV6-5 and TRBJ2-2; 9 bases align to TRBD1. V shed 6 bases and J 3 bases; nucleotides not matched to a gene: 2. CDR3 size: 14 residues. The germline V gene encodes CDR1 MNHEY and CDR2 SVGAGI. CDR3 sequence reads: CASSRDRDTGELFF. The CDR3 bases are TGTGCCAGCAGCCGGGACAGGGACACCGGGGAGCTGTTTTTT.

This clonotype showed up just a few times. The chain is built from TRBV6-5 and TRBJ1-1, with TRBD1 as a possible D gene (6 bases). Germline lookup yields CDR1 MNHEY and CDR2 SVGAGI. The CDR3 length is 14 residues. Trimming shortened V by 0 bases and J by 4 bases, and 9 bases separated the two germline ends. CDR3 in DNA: TGTGCCAGCAGTTACTCGGGGGGGGCCACTGAAGCTTTCTTT. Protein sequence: CASSYSGGATEAFF.

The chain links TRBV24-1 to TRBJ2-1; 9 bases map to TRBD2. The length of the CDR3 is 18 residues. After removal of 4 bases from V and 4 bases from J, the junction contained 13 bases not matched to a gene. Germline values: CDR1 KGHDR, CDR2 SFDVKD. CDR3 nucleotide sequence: TGTGCCACCAGTGAGCCCACTGGCGGGGGGGCCTTTTACAATGAGCAGTTCTTC. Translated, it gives CATSEPTGGGAFYNEQFF.

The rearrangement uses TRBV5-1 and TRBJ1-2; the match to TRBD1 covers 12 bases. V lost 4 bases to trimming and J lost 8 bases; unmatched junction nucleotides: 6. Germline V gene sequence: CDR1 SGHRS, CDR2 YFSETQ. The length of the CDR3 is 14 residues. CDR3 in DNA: TGCGCCAGCAGCACGGGACAGGGGGCGAAGGGCTACACCTTC. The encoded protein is CASSTGQGAKGYTF. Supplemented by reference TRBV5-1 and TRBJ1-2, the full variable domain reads KAGVTQTPRYLIKTRGQQVTLSCSPISGHRSVSWYQQTPGQGLQFLFEYFSETQRNKGNFPGRFSGRQFSNSRSEMNVSTLELGDSALYLCASSTGQGAKGYTFGSGTRLTVV.

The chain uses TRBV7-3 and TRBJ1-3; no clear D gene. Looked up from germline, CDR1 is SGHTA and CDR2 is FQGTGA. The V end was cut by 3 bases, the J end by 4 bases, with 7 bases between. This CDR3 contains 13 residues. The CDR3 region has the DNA TGTGCCAGCAGCTTCCAACAGGGAAACACCATATATTTT. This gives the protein CASSFQQGNTIYF.

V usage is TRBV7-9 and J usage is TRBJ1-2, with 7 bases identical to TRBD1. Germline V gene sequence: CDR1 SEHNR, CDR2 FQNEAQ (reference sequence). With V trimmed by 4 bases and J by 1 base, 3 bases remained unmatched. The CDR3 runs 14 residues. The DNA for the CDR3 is TGTGCCAGCAGCTCGGGACAGATTAACTATGGCTACACCTTC. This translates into CASSSGQINYGYTF.

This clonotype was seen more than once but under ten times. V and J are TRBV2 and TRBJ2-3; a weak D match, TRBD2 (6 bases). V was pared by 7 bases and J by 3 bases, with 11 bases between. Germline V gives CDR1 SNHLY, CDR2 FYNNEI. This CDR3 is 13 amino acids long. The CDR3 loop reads CASNLRETDTQYF. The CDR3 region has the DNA TGTGCCAGCAATCTTCGGGAGACAGATACGCAGTATTTT.

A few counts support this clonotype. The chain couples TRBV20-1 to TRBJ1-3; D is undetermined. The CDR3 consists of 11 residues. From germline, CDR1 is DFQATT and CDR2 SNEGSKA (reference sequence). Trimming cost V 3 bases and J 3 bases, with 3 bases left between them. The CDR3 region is CSASSGNTIYF. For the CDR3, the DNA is TGCAGTGCTAGTAGTGGAAACACCATATATTTT.

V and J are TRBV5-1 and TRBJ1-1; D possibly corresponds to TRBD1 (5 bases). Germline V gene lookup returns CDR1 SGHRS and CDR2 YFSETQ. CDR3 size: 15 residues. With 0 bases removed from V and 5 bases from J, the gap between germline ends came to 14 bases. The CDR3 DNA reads TGCGCCAGCAGCTTGGGAGGGGTAGCGAGGACTGAAGCTTTCTTT. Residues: CASSLGGVARTEAFF.

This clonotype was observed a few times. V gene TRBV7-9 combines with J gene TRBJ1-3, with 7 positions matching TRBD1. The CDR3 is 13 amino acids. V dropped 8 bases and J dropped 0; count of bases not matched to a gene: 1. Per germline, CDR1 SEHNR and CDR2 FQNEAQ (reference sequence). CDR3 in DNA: TGTGCCAGCCGGGACAGCTCTGGAAACACCATATATTTT. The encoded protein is CASRDSSGNTIYF.

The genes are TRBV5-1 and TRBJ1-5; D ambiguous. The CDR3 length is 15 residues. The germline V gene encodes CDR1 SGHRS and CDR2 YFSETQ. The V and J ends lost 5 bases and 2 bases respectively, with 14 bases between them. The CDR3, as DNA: TGCGCCAGCAGTTATGAGCCGCTCGGCAATCAGCCCCAGCATTTT. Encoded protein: CASSYEPLGNQPQHF.

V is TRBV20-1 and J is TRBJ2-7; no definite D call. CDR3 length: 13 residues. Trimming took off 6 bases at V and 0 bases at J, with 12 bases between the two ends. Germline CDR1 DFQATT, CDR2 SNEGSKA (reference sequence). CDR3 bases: TGCAGTGCCGGAGACTTCGGCTCCTACGAGCAGTACTTC. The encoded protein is CSAGDFGSYEQYF.

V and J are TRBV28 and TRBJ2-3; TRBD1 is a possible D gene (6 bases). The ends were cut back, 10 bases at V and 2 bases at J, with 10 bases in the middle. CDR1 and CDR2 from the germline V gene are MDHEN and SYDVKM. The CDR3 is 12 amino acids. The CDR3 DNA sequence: TGTGCCACGGACAGAGTCACAGATACGCAGTATTTT. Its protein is CATDRVTDTQYF. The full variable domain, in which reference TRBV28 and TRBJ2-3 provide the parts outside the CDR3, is DVKVTQSSRYLVKRTGEKVFLECVQDMDHENMFWYRQDPGLGLRLIYFSYDVKMKEKGDIPEGYSVSREKKERFSLILESASTNQTSMYLCATDRVTDTQYFGPGTRLTVL.

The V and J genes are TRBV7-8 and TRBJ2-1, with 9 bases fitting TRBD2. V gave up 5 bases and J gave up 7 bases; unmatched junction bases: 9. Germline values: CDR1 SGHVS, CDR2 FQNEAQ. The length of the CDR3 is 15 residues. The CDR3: CASSHAAGGGNEQFF. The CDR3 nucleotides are TGTGCCAGCAGCCACGCCGCGGGAGGGGGAAATGAGCAGTTCTTC.